One sample yielded the 16 T cell receptor beta chains listed below, sequenced in a study of cytomegalovirus exposure and HLA in healthy donors. The PCR made use of 60 Vbeta and 13 Jbeta primers. Only in-frame clones appear in the TCRdb table, and some are missing; sequencing was by immunoSEQ multiplex PCR. The table lists over 65,000 clones, roughly four fifths of them singletons. The specimen sequenced was PBMCs. These TCRs come from a woman aged 25-40 years in good health and CMV-seropositive.

The J gene is TRBJ2-3, the V gene TRBV19; no clear D. CDR3 size: 12 residues. The germline V gene has CDR1 LNHDA and CDR2 SQIVND (reference sequence). V shed 4 bases and J shed 6 bases, with 8 bases lying between them. The CDR3 sequence is CASSTSGDTQYF. For the CDR3, the DNA is TGTGCCAGTAGTACTAGTGGTGATACGCAGTATTTT.

This chain connects TRBV7-9 to TRBJ2-7, with a possible D match to TRBD1 (6 bases). The V gene lost 5 bases and the J gene lost 1 base, with 12 bases spanning the gap. Germline assignment: CDR1 SEHNR and CDR2 FQNEAQ (reference sequence). This CDR3 is 14 amino acids long. The CDR3 DNA reads TGTGCCAGCAGCCAGGGGTCCAATTCCTACGAGCAGTACTTC. Its translation: CASSQGSNSYEQYF.

This chain connects TRBV7-3 to TRBJ2-1, with 7 bases lining up with TRBD2. V shed 5 bases and J 9 bases; nucleotides not matched to a gene: 19. Looked up from germline, CDR1 is SGHTA and CDR2 is FQGTGA. This CDR3 comprises 17 residues. CDR3 sequence reads: CASSPTVASGIGSEQFF. CDR3 DNA: TGTGCCAGCAGCCCAACCGTGGCGAGCGGGATAGGTAGTGAGCAGTTCTTC.

The CDR3: CASSQSNSGAYEQYF. CDR3 nucleotide sequence: TGTGCCAGCAGCCAGTCCAATAGCGGTGCGTACGAGCAGTACTTC. The chain uses TRBV4-2 and TRBJ2-7, with D possibly being TRBD2 (6 bases). Germline assignment: CDR1 LGHNA and CDR2 YNFKEQ. This CDR3 is 15 amino acids long. The V end was cut by 3 bases, the J end by 4 bases, with 16 bases between.

The chain combines TRBV6-6 with TRBJ2-5, with a tentative D call TRBD2 (6 bases). Germline V gives CDR1 MNHNY, CDR2 SVGAGI (reference sequence). This CDR3 contains 15 residues. V lost 8 bases, J lost 4 bases, and 20 bases lay in between. CDR3 loop: CASLKVGGSVETQYF. The CDR3 DNA reads as TGTGCCAGCCTCAAGGTGGGGGGAAGCGTAGAGACCCAGTACTTC.

V usage is TRBV6-5 and J usage is TRBJ2-3; TRBD2 is a possible D gene (5 bases). The CDR3 covers 15 residues. Germline CDR1 MNHEY, CDR2 SVGAGI. V gave up 6 bases and J gave up 2 bases, with 15 bases separating them. In DNA, the CDR3 is TGTGCCAGCAGACTAATAGCGTGGGACACAGATACGCAGTATTTT. Its protein is CASRLIAWDTDTQYF.

The chain has TRBV15 and TRBJ2-7; TRBD2 matches at 10 bases. The germline gives CDR1 LNHNV, CDR2 YYDKDF (reference sequence). This CDR3 spans 15 amino acids. The junction had 6 bases not matched to a gene; V was cut back by 0 bases and J by 7 bases. The chain's CDR3 is CATSREASGSGEQYF. DNA for the CDR3: TGTGCCACCAGCAGAGAGGCTAGCGGGAGCGGTGAGCAGTACTTC.

The chain combines TRBV18 with TRBJ2-7; TRBD1 aligns across 8 bases. CDR1 and CDR2 (germline): KGHSH, LQKENI. There are 15 residues in the CDR3. Trimming cost V 2 bases and J 2 bases; bases outside gene matches: 5. As DNA, the CDR3 is TGTGCCAGCTCACCAGGACAGGGTGACACCTACGAGCAGTACTTC. Translating it yields CASSPGQGDTYEQYF.

This clone was counted only a few times. The chain joins TRBV27 to TRBJ2-1; 11 nucleotides match TRBD2. Looked up from germline, CDR1 is MNHEY and CDR2 is SMNVEV (reference sequence). This CDR3 spans 17 amino acids. The trim removed 4 bases at V and 0 bases at J, leaving 5 bases unmatched. In DNA, the CDR3 is TGTGCCAGCAGTTCAGGACTAGCGGGTCGCTCCTACAATGAGCAGTTCTTC. Translation gives CASSSGLAGRSYNEQFF.

The CDR3, as DNA: TGTGCCAGCAAACTGGCGGGACCTACCTACGAGCAGTACTTC. Encoded protein: CASKLAGPTYEQYF. The chain has TRBV28 and TRBJ2-7; the D gene is possibly TRBD2 (6 bases). V was shortened by 7 bases and J by 2 bases, with 15 bases between the two germline ends. The CDR3 has 14 residues. Per the germline V gene, CDR1 is MDHEN and CDR2 is SYDVKM.

The chain recombines TRBV28 with TRBJ2-7, with D possibly TRBD1 on 5 matching bases. The CDR3 totals 15 residues. Germline V gives CDR1 MDHEN, CDR2 SYDVKM. Between the trimmed V and J ends, which lost 7 bases and 5 bases, there was a span of 21 bases. CDR3 DNA: TGTGCCAGCAACCCCCCGGGCCAGGGAAAAGACGAGCAGTACTTC. Its protein product is CASNPPGQGKDEQYF. Filled out from reference TRBV28 and TRBJ2-7, the complete variable domain reads DVKVTQSSRYLVKRTGEKVFLECVQDMDHENMFWYRQDPGLGLRLIYFSYDVKMKEKGDIPEGYSVSREKKERFSLILESASTNQTSMYLCASNPPGQGKDEQYFGPGTRLTVT.

The chain is built from TRBV10-2 and TRBJ2-7, with D possibly matching TRBD2 (5 bases). Germline values: CDR1 WSHSY, CDR2 SAAADI. The CDR3 has 15 amino acids. V was cut by 2 bases and J by 1 base, with 12 bases left in between. The CDR3 sequence: CASSERGIGSYEQYF. The CDR3 DNA reads TGCGCCAGCAGTGAGAGAGGGATCGGATCCTACGAGCAGTACTTC.

The chain recombines TRBV7-9 with TRBJ1-1; 10 bases map to TRBD1. This CDR3 spans 15 amino acids. V gave up 5 bases and J gave up 5 bases; unmatched junction bases: 8. Per the germline V gene, CDR1 is SEHNR and CDR2 is FQNEAQ (reference sequence). Here the CDR3 DNA reads TGTGCCAGCAGCCCCCCCGGGACAGGGGAGACTGAAGCTTTCTTT. Amino acids: CASSPPGTGETEAFF.

The chain couples TRBV6-5 to TRBJ2-7; 8 nucleotides match TRBD1. The V gene end was trimmed by 2 bases and the J gene end by 6 bases; junction bases not matched to a gene: 9. The germline V gene encodes CDR1 MNHEY and CDR2 SVGAGI. The CDR3 spans 15 residues. The CDR3 bases are TGTGCCAGCAGTTACACGGGGCAGGGGGCTCTCGAGCAGTACTTC. It yields the protein CASSYTGQGALEQYF.

J is TRBJ2-7 and V is TRBV30, with a tentative D call TRBD2 (6 bases). The CDR3 is 12 amino acids. The germline V gene has CDR1 GTSNPN and CDR2 SVGIG (reference sequence). V lost 6 bases and J 3 bases, leaving 12 bases between the germline ends. As DNA, the CDR3 is TGTGCCTGCCGGGCGGGGAACTACGAGCAGTACTTC. It codes for CACRAGNYEQYF.

This clone turned up a few times. The chain is built from TRBV11-3 and TRBJ2-7; TRBD2 matches 8 bases. This CDR3 spans 13 amino acids. Germline CDR1 is SGHNT and CDR2 is YENEEA. The V segment lost 1 base and the J segment 6 bases; nucleotides outside the gene matches: 2. The CDR3 loop reads CASSLGAGGEQYF. The CDR3, as DNA: TGTGCCAGCAGCTTAGGTGCGGGGGGCGAGCAGTACTTC. The whole variable domain, filled in from reference TRBV11-3 and TRBJ2-7, reads EAGVVQSPRYKIIEKKQPVAFWCNPISGHNTLYWYLQNLGQGPELLIRYENEEAVDDSQLPKDRFSAERLKGVDSTLKIQPAELGDSAVYLCASSLGAGGEQYFGPGTRLTVT.